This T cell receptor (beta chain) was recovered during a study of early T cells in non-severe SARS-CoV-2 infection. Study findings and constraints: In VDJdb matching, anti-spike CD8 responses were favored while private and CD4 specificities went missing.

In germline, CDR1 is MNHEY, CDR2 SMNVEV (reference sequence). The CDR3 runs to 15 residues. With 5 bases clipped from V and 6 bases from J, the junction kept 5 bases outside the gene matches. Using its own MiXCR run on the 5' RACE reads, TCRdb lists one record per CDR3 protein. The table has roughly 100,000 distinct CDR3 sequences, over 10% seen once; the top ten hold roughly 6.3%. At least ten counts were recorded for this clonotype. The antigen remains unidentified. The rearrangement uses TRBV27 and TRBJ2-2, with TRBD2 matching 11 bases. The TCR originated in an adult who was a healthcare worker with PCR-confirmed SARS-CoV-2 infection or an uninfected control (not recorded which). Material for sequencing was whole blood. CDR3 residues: CASSPTSGSPGELFF. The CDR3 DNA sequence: TGTGCCAGCAGTCCAACTAGCGGGAGCCCCGGGGAGCTGTTTTTT.